This record concerns one TCR beta chain sequence. What it binds is unknown. The V gene end was trimmed by 5 bases and the J gene end by 3 bases; junction bases not matched to a gene: 4. The CDR3 runs 14 residues. Germline-derived CDR1 and CDR2 are MDHEN and SYDVKM. The data derive from a study of OX40 agonist ivuxolimab in advanced cancers. Whole-study context: Ivuxolimab, which is an agonistic anti-OX40 (CD134) antibody, was administered to the patients. Study-level results: Antigen targets of the expanded peripheral T cells went undetermined. On average, CD8+ T cells showed a greater number of expanded clones than CD4+.

The method was immunoSEQ multiplex PCR; TCRdb's version includes in-frame clones alone and lacks a portion of them. The sample holds 20,000 to 30,000 clones, 77% seen once. At cycle 4 day 1, cycle 7 day 1, and baseline, blood was sampled. V usage is TRBV28 and J usage is TRBJ1-3; 7 positions match TRBD1. The sequencing here drew on CD4+ or CD8+ T cells sorted from blood, taken in a trial of the OX40 agonist ivuxolimab. The origin of this receptor is an adult with an advanced solid tumor such as melanoma, head and neck, liver or kidney cancer. The DNA of the CDR3 is TGTGCCAGCAGTCCGCGACAGGGTGGAAACACCATATATTTT. Translating it yields CASSPRQGGNTIYF.